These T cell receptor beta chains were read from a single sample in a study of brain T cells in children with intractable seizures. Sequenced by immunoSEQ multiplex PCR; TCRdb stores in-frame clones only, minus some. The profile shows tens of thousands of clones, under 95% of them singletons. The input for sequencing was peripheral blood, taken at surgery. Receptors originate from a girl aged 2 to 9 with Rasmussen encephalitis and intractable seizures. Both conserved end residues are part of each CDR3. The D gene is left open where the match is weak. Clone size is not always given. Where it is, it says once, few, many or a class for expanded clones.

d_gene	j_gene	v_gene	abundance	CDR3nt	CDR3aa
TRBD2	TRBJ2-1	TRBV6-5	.	TGTGCCAGCACCATGTCTAGCGGTGCCTACAATGAGCAGTTCTTC	CASTMSSGAYNEQFF
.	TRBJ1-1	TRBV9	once	TGTGCCAGCAGCGCCCGGGAAGAGGGTAGAACTGAAGCTTTCTTT	CASSAREEGRTEAFF
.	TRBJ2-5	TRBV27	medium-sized	TGTGCCAGCAGCCGGTCCGGGACCCAGTACTTC	CASSRSGTQYF
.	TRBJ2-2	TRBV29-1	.	TGCAGCGCCCCGACAGGATCCGGGGAGCTGTTTTTT	CSAPTGSGELFF
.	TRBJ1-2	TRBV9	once	TGTGCCAGCAGCGTAGCCCCCGACTATGGCTACACCTTC	CASSVAPDYGYTF
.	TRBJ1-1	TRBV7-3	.	TGTGCCAGCAGCTCTAGCGGGAACACTGAAGCTTTCTTT	CASSSSGNTEAFF
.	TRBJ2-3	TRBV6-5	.	TGTGCCAGCACCGCCAGCACAGATACGCAGTATTTT	CASTASTDTQYF
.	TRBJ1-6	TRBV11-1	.	TGTGCCAGCAGTCTACAGGGATTTAATTCACCCCTCCACTTT	CASSLQGFNSPLHF
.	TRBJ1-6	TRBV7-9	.	TGTGCCAGCAGCTTAGCAGCAGGGGTTAAACAATCACCCCTCCACTTT	CASSLAAGVKQSPLHF
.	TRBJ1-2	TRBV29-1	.	TGCAGCGTCACGCGGGACACAGCCCTCTATGGCTACACCTTC	CSVTRDTALYGYTF
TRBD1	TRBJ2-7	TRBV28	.	TGTGCCAGCATTGGGACAGGGGCCTACGAGCAGTACTTC	CASIGTGAYEQYF
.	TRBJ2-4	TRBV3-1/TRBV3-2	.	TGTGCCAGCAGCCAAGGGCTAGCAGACTTAGCCAAAAACATTCAGTACTTC	CASSQGLADLAKNIQYF
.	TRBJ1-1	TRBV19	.	TGTGCCAGTAGTATAGATCCTCTCCAGGGAAACACTGAAGCTTTCTTT	CASSIDPLQGNTEAFF
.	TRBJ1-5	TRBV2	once	TGTGCCAGCAGTGAGTTCAATGGGAGCAATCAGCCCCAGCATTTT	CASSEFNGSNQPQHF
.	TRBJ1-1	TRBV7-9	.	TGTGCCAGCAGCTCCTCAGGGCCCGGATTGAACACTGAAGCTTTCTTT	CASSSSGPGLNTEAFF
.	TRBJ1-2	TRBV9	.	TGTGCCAGCAGCGTCGAGCCAACCATACAGGGTCTCTATGGCTACACCTTC	CASSVEPTIQGLYGYTF
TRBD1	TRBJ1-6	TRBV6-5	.	TGTGCCAGCAGTTACTCGACAGGGGGCGCGGGTTCACCCCTCCACTTT	CASSYSTGGAGSPLHF
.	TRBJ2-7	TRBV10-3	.	TGTGCCATCAGAAACAGACAGACCTACGAGCAGTACTTC	CAIRNRQTYEQYF
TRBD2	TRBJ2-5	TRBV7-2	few	TGTGCCAGCAGCTTAGCCAGCGGGGGGGCCAATCAAGAGACCCAGTACTTC	CASSLASGGANQETQYF
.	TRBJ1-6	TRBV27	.	TGTGCCAGCAGTTTAACCGGGGGGCAAGCTTCACCCCTCCACTTT	CASSLTGGQASPLHF
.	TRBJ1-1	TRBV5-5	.	TGTGCCAGCAGCTGGCTCACTGGTGGGACTGAAGCTTTCTTT	CASSWLTGGTEAFF
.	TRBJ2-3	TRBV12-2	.	TGTGGGACCACAGATACGCAGTATTTT	CGTTDTQYF
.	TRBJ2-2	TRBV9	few	TGTGCCAGCAGCCCCCCGACAGGCCCGGAAGGGGAGCTGTTTTTT	CASSPPTGPEGELFF
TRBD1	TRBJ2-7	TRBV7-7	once	TGTGCTAGCAGCCACGACAGGGGGCACGAGCAGTACTTC	CASSHDRGHEQYF
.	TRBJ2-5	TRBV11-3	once	TGTGCCAGCAGCTTTAGGGGGGCCCAAGAGACCCAGTACTTC	CASSFRGAQETQYF
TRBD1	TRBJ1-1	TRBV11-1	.	TGTGCCAGCAGCTTGGACAGGGGACAACGCACTGAAGCTTTCTTT	CASSLDRGQRTEAFF
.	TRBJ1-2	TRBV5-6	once	TGTGCCAGCAGCTTGGGAGGAGTGAATGGCTACACCTTC	CASSLGGVNGYTF
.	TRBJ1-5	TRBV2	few	TGTGCCAGCAGTGATAGGTTGCGGAACAATCAGCCCCAGCATTTT	CASSDRLRNNQPQHF
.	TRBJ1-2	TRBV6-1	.	TGTGCCAGCAGTGAAGCCTTTTATGGCTACACCTTC	CASSEAFYGYTF
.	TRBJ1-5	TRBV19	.	TGTGCCAGTAGTATTGGGGCAAGACAGCCCCAGCATTTT	CASSIGARQPQHF
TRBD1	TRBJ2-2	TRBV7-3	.	TGTGCCAGCAGCCCCCAGGGGGCCGACACCGGGGAGCTGTTTTTT	CASSPQGADTGELFF
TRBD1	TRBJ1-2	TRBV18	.	TGTGCCAGCTCACCTCAGGACAGGAGCTATGGCTACACCTTC	CASSPQDRSYGYTF
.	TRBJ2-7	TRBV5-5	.	TGTGCCAGCAGAACCGGGACGGCGAGCTCCTACGAGCAGTACTTC	CASRTGTASSYEQYF
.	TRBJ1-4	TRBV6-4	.	TGTGCCAGCAGTGACACAGGGAGGAGGGATGAAAAACTGTTTTTT	CASSDTGRRDEKLFF
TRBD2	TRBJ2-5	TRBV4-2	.	TGTGCCAGCAGCCAAGAATCAACGCTAGCGGGGGCCCAACAAGAGACCCAGTACTTC	CASSQESTLAGAQQETQYF
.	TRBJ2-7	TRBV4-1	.	TGCGCCAGCAGCGTCAGGGGGGGCGAGCAGTACTTC	CASSVRGGEQYF
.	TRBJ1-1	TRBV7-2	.	TGTGCCAGCAGCTTAAGGGAGAACACTGAAGCTTTCTTT	CASSLRENTEAFF
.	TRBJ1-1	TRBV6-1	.	TGTGCCAGCAGTGAAGCCCTGAGAGGCACTGAAGCTTTCTTT	CASSEALRGTEAFF
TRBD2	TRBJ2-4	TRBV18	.	TGTGCCAGCTCACCACCTACAGCGGGAGAGGGGGCCAAAAACATTCAGTACTTC	CASSPPTAGEGAKNIQYF
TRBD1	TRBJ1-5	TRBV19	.	TGTGCCAGTAACGCAGGGGGCTTTGAACAGCCCCAGCATTTT	CASNAGGFEQPQHF
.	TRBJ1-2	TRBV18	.	TGTGCCAGCTCACCACCGGCCGCTACCTATGGCTACACCTTC	CASSPPAATYGYTF
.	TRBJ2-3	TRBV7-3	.	TGTGCCAGCAGCTCCTTACCCCAGGACAAAGGACACACAGATACGCAGTATTTT	CASSSLPQDKGHTDTQYF
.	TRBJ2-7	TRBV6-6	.	TGTGCCAGCAATTGGGACTCGGCGGGGGAGCAGTACTTC	CASNWDSAGEQYF
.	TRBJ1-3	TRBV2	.	TGTGCCAGCAGTGTGGGCCTCTCTGGAAACACCATATATTTT	CASSVGLSGNTIYF
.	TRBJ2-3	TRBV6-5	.	TGTGCCAGCAGTCTCGGGACGGCGGGGGATACGCAGTATTTT	CASSLGTAGDTQYF
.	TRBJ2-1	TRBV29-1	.	TGCAGCGTTCAACTTTCATCAGGGGTAGCATACAATGAGCAGTTCTTC	CSVQLSSGVAYNEQFF
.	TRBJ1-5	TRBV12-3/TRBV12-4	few	TGTGCCAGCAGTTTTATGGCCAGGCCCCAGCATTTT	CASSFMARPQHF